The 27 T cell receptor beta chains below come from one sample, sequenced in a study of blood T cell repertoires in COVID-19 (dated by TCRdb to about 2020). The library was prepared using the immunoSEQ multiplex PCR assay. In TCRdb, the immuneACCESS table is reduced to in-frame sequences with V and J assigned. These tables do not hold every clone; where another copy was compared, an unresolved V gene accounts for under half, and the others remain unexplained. Recorded for this sample are about 180,000 clones; about 90% of them occurred a single time. 9% to 10% of the sample goes to the ten largest clones. Sample: PBMCs or T cells enriched from blood (not recorded which). These receptors were collected from a woman younger than 30 who had recovered from COVID-19.

V usage is TRBV19 and J usage is TRBJ2-7, with D possibly TRBD1 on 6 matching bases. V was cut by 5 bases and J by 1 base, with 9 bases left in between. This CDR3 has 13 amino acids. Germline V gives CDR1 LNHDA, CDR2 SQIVND (reference sequence). In nucleotides, the CDR3 is TGTGCCAGTAGTCCGGGACATTCCTACGAGCAGTACTTC. This encodes CASSPGHSYEQYF.

Comment on this clone: Other DNA sequences in this sample translate to the same CDR3. The chain carries TRBV28 and TRBJ2-7; 10 bases fit TRBD2. This CDR3 is built from 14 residues. V shed 5 bases and J 3 bases; nucleotides not matched to a gene: 4. Germline CDR1 reads MDHEN; CDR2 reads SYDVKM. The CDR3 region has the DNA TGTGCCAGCAGTCCGTTAGCGGGGGGCTACGAGCAGTACTTC. Translating it yields CASSPLAGGYEQYF.

The DNA for the CDR3 is TGCAGCGTCGGGACTTGGCAAGAGACCCAGTACTTC. Protein product: CSVGTWQETQYF. The V and J genes are TRBV29-1 and TRBJ2-5; D perhaps matches TRBD2 (6 bases). The CDR3 runs to 12 residues. Germline V lookup: CDR1 SQVTM, CDR2 ANQGSEA. V was shortened by 6 bases and J by 2 bases, with 10 bases between the two germline ends.

V gene TRBV6-5 combines with J gene TRBJ1-1; D not certain. The V gene's germline CDR1 is MNHEY and CDR2 SVGAGI. The CDR3 extends over 15 amino acids. Trimming pared 2 bases from V and 0 bases from J, leaving 10 bases between. The CDR3 nucleotides read TGTGCCAGCAGTTACGCGGGAAAGATGAACACTGAAGCTTTCTTT. This translates into CASSYAGKMNTEAFF.

In this sample, this clone turned up once. The rearrangement uses TRBV10-2 and TRBJ2-2; TRBD1 might be the D (6 bases). CDR3 size: 16 residues. V gave up 2 bases and J gave up 4 bases, with 14 bases separating them. CDR1 is WSHSY and CDR2 is SAAADI in the germline V gene. Here the CDR3 reads CASSERGQRTTGELFF. DNA for the CDR3: TGCGCCAGCAGTGAGAGAGGACAGAGAACCACCGGGGAGCTGTTTTTT.

This clone appeared once. The chain joins TRBV5-5 to TRBJ1-5, with a weak D call TRBD1 (6 bases). The ends were cut back, 1 base at V and 3 bases at J, with 17 bases in the middle. Per germline, CDR1 SGHKS and CDR2 YYEKEE (reference sequence). The CDR3 extends over 17 amino acids. CDR3 nucleotide sequence: TGTGCCAGCAGCTTGTGGGACACGAATGCCCACAATCAGCCCCAGCATTTT. Its translation: CASSLWDTNAHNQPQHF. Using reference TRBV5-5 and TRBJ1-5 for the parts outside the CDR3, the full variable domain is DAGVTQSPTHLIKTRGQQVTLRCSPISGHKSVSWYQQVLGQGPQFIFQYYEKEERGRGNFPDRFSARQFPNYSSELNVNALLLGDSALYLCASSLWDTNAHNQPQHFGDGTRLSIL.

This clone was counted a few times. The rearrangement joins TRBV5-1 to TRBJ1-1; no reliable D call. Germline lookup yields CDR1 SGHRS and CDR2 YFSETQ. V was trimmed by 7 bases and J by 2 bases, leaving 24 bases between them. The length of the CDR3 is 17 residues. CDR3 sequence: CASAFPDDGVTNTEAFF. The CDR3 DNA reads TGCGCCAGCGCTTTTCCGGATGACGGGGTTACTAACACTGAAGCTTTCTTT.

The chain has TRBV28 and TRBJ1-6, with D possibly TRBD1 on 6 matching bases. This CDR3 is 15 amino acids long. From germline, CDR1 is MDHEN and CDR2 SYDVKM. The V gene lost 2 bases and the J gene lost 5 bases, with 10 bases spanning the gap. DNA for the CDR3: TGTGCCAGCAGTTTACGGGCAGGGGATAATTCACCCCTCCACTTT. Amino acids: CASSLRAGDNSPLHF. Full variable domain (outside the CDR3, taken from reference TRBV28 and TRBJ1-6): DVKVTQSSRYLVKRTGEKVFLECVQDMDHENMFWYRQDPGLGLRLIYFSYDVKMKEKGDIPEGYSVSREKKERFSLILESASTNQTSMYLCASSLRAGDNSPLHFGNGTRLTVT.

The chain uses TRBV6-2 or TRBV6-3 and TRBJ1-5; 11 bases are a match to TRBD1. V lost 5 bases to trimming and J lost 3 bases; unmatched junction nucleotides: 12. This CDR3 comprises 18 residues. Germline V CDR1 and CDR2: MNHEY, SVGEGT. CDR3 coding DNA: TGTGCCAGCAGTAGCGATCCGGGACAGGGGGTGATCAATCAGCCCCAGCATTTT. Translating gives CASSSDPGQGVINQPQHF.

The chain carries TRBV30 and TRBJ1-2; no clear D. Germline values: CDR1 GTSNPN, CDR2 SVGIG (reference sequence). The V gene lost 2 bases and the J gene lost 8 bases, with 12 bases spanning the gap. The CDR3 has 12 amino acids. The CDR3 DNA sequence: TGTGCCTGGAGTCTAGTTGCGGAGGGCTACACCTTC. The encoded protein is CAWSLVAEGYTF.

The chain joins TRBV11-2 to TRBJ1-6; 7 nucleotides agree with TRBD1. CDR3 length: 15 residues. Germline lookup yields CDR1 SGHAT and CDR2 FQNNGV. The ends lost 4 bases at V and 6 bases at J; junction bases unmatched: 6. CDR3 sequence: CASSSLRQGNSPLHF. The CDR3 bases are TGTGCCAGCAGCTCATTAAGACAGGGTAATTCACCCCTCCACTTT.

This clone showed up just a few times. The V call is TRBV6-5, the J call TRBJ1-1; the match to TRBD1 covers 7 bases. From germline, CDR1 is MNHEY and CDR2 SVGAGI. V lost 5 bases, J lost 4 bases, and 7 bases stayed unmatched. The CDR3 is 14 amino acids. The DNA for the CDR3 is TGTGCCAGCAGTCCGGGACAGCGAGCCACTGAAGCTTTCTTT. It is translated as CASSPGQRATEAFF.

V gene TRBV5-6 combines with J gene TRBJ1-1; 10 positions match TRBD1. Germline CDR1 and CDR2: SGHDT and YYEEEE. Germline trimming cut 4 bases from V and 3 bases from J; bases unmatched to any gene: 12. This CDR3 spans 17 amino acids. CDR3: CASSGSGTGDGYTEAFF. DNA for the CDR3: TGTGCCAGCAGCGGTTCCGGGACAGGGGACGGTTACACTGAAGCTTTCTTT.

The chain links TRBV19 to TRBJ1-6; D may be TRBD1 (5 bases). The CDR3 extends over 18 amino acids. CDR1 LNHDA and CDR2 SQIVND come from the germline V gene (reference sequence). Trimming took 5 bases from V and 0 from J, leaving 17 bases between them. CDR3 amino acids: CASSPLTAISSYNSPLHF. The CDR3 DNA reads as TGTGCCAGTAGTCCCCTGACAGCGATAAGCTCCTATAATTCACCCCTCCACTTT. The complete variable domain, with remaining parts taken from reference TRBV19 and TRBJ1-6, reads DGGITQSPKYLFRKEGQNVTLSCEQNLNHDAMYWYRQDPGQGLRLIYYSQIVNDFQKGDIAEGYSVSREKKESFPLTVTSAQKNPTAFYLCASSPLTAISSYNSPLHFGNGTRLTVT.

The V gene is TRBV6-2 or TRBV6-3, the J gene TRBJ1-1, with 10 bases identical to TRBD1. CDR1 is MNHEY and CDR2 is SVGEGT in the germline V gene. Trimming took 2 bases from V and 8 from J; bases not matched to a gene: 11. The CDR3 is 16 amino acids. DNA of the CDR3: TGTGCCAGCAGTTACACCGGGACAGGGGCGAGTCTAGAAGCTTTCTTT. Its protein product is CASSYTGTGASLEAFF.

The chain carries TRBV5-1 and TRBJ2-2; TRBD2 is a possible D gene (6 bases). This CDR3 is 15 amino acids long. Trimming took off 0 bases at V and 5 bases at J, with 11 bases between the two ends. CDR1 and CDR2 from the germline V gene are SGHRS and YFSETQ. The CDR3 DNA is TGCGCCAGCAGCTTGGCCCTGGGGGGTACCGGGGAGCTGTTTTTT. Encoded protein: CASSLALGGTGELFF.

The chain carries TRBV6-5 and TRBJ1-3, with a possible D match to TRBD1 (6 bases). The length of the CDR3 is 15 residues. Germline V CDR1 and CDR2: MNHEY, SVGAGI. Trimming left V 5 bases short and J 7 bases short, with 18 bases between. CDR3 loop: CASSRGPRDINTIYF. The CDR3 region has the DNA TGTGCCAGCAGTCGCGGTCCCCGGGACATCAACACCATATATTTT.

This rearrangement joins TRBV28 to TRBJ2-7; a possible D gene is TRBD1 (6 bases). Germline values: CDR1 MDHEN, CDR2 SYDVKM. With 10 bases removed from V and 6 bases from J, the gap between germline ends came to 22 bases. The CDR3 has 14 amino acids. The CDR3 coding sequence is TGTGCCACCGTAGCAAGAGGGACATGGGGCGAGCAGTACTTC. This translates into CATVARGTWGEQYF.

The chain uses TRBV29-1 and TRBJ1-1, with D possibly TRBD1 on 5 matching bases. Germline loops: CDR1 SQVTM, CDR2 ANQGSEA. V was pared by 7 bases and J by 5 bases, with 8 bases between. This CDR3 is built from 10 residues. CDR3 bases: TGCAGCGGTGGGGGGACTGAAGCTTTCTTT. Protein sequence: CSGGGTEAFF. Combining the CDR3 with reference TRBV29-1 and TRBJ1-1 gives the whole variable domain SAVISQKPSRDICQRGTSLTIQCQVDSQVTMMFWYRQQPGQSLTLIATANQGSEATYESGFVIDKFPISRPNLTFSTLTVSNMSPEDSSIYLCSGGGTEAFFGQGTRLTVV.

The chain links TRBV28 to TRBJ1-6; 10 nucleotides agree with TRBD1. The CDR3 extends over 15 amino acids. Germline CDR1 and CDR2: MDHEN and SYDVKM. J gave up 9 bases and V 7 bases, and 9 bases lay outside the gene matches. The CDR3 is CASNTGQGVSSPLHF. The CDR3 DNA follows: TGTGCCAGCAACACTGGACAGGGGGTTTCTTCACCCCTCCACTTT. Supplemented by reference TRBV28 and TRBJ1-6, the full variable domain reads DVKVTQSSRYLVKRTGEKVFLECVQDMDHENMFWYRQDPGLGLRLIYFSYDVKMKEKGDIPEGYSVSREKKERFSLILESASTNQTSMYLCASNTGQGVSSPLHFGNGTRLTVT.

V usage is TRBV2 and J usage is TRBJ2-7; weak D call: TRBD2 (6 bases). V was shortened by 8 bases and J by 1 base, with 12 bases between the two germline ends. This CDR3 contains 13 residues. CDR1 and CDR2 from the germline V gene are SNHLY and FYNNEI. CDR3 region: CASVRGGSYEQYF. The CDR3 DNA reads TGTGCCAGCGTGAGGGGAGGTTCCTACGAGCAGTACTTC.

The chain joins TRBV24-1 to TRBJ1-5, with D possibly matching TRBD1 (6 bases). The CDR3 length is 17 residues. CDR1 is KGHDR and CDR2 is SFDVKD in the germline V gene. Trimming cost V 3 bases and J 6 bases, with 20 bases left between them. The CDR3 region is CATSDGHGGRIGQPQHF. CDR3 in DNA: TGTGCCACCAGTGATGGGCACGGGGGGCGCATCGGTCAGCCCCAGCATTTT.

This sequence joins TRBV10-3 and TRBJ2-5; D is possibly TRBD1 (6 bases). Trimming cost V 5 bases and J 0 bases, with 10 bases left between them. Germline CDR1 is ENHRY and CDR2 is SYGVKD. The CDR3 contains 14 residues. CDR3 sequence reads: CAISYSGDQETQYF. In DNA, the CDR3 is TGTGCCATCAGTTACTCAGGGGACCAAGAGACCCAGTACTTC.

This clone has more than one count but fewer than ten. This chain links TRBV7-2 with TRBJ1-2; D is ambiguous. The V end was cut by 5 bases, the J end by 8 bases, with 15 bases between. Per germline, CDR1 SGHTA and CDR2 FQGNSA. The CDR3 contains 13 residues. This chain's CDR3 is CASSPASQSGYTF. Here the CDR3 DNA reads TGTGCCAGCAGCCCAGCGTCCCAGAGCGGCTACACCTTC.

This clone has a handful of counts. One junction end disagrees with the germline gene, perhaps due to a read error. The gene calls are TRBV28 and TRBJ2-7, with D hard to call. CDR3 size: 16 residues. The V gene's germline CDR1 is MDHEN and CDR2 SYDVKM. The CDR3 DNA reads as TGTGCCAGCAGCTACCCCGGTGGGCTACCCCCCTACGGGCAGTACTTC. Protein: CASSYPGGLPPYGQYF. Full variable domain (outside the CDR3, taken from reference TRBV28 and TRBJ2-7): DVKVTQSSRYLVKRTGEKVFLECVQDMDHENMFWYRQDPGLGLRLIYFSYDVKMKEKGDIPEGYSVSREKKERFSLILESASTNQTSMYLCASSYPGGLPPYGQYFGPGTRLTVT.

This clone has more than one count but fewer than ten. The chain joins TRBV12-3 or TRBV12-4 to TRBJ1-2, with 7 bases fitting TRBD1. The junction had 4 bases not matched to a gene; V was cut back by 5 bases and J by 7 bases. The CDR3 is 12 amino acids. CDR3 residues: CASSGQVVGYTF. The CDR3, as DNA: TGTGCCAGCAGTGGACAGGTAGTTGGCTACACCTTC.

The rearrangement uses TRBV6-5 and TRBJ2-1; 8 bases are a match to TRBD2. CDR1 is MNHEY, CDR2 SVGAGI, per germline. This CDR3 comprises 14 residues. Losses at the gene ends were 8 bases for V and 2 bases for J; bases not matched to a gene: 5. The CDR3 DNA reads as TGTGCCAGCCTACGGGGGGGGGCCTACAATGAGCAGTTCTTC. Amino acid sequence: CASLRGGAYNEQFF.